These 3 T cell receptor beta chains were all obtained from the same sample, sequenced in a study of T cell repertoires in cytomegalovirus infection. TCRdb reprocessed the reads with MiXCR, giving one entry per CDR3 protein. The sample has about 160,000 distinct CDR3 sequences, 15% to 20% seen once. Sequencing was done on a sample of CD8+ T cells from PBMCs. Receptor source: a human donor in good health (CMV status not recorded). Some clones in this sample may be carry-over from other donors' samples.

This clonotype has a handful of counts. V is TRBV29-1 and J is TRBJ1-1; D is uncertain. The CDR3 extends over 12 amino acids. V lost 1 base, J lost 4 bases, and 7 bases lay in between. Per the germline V gene, CDR1 is SQVTM and CDR2 is ANQGSEA. DNA for the CDR3: TGCAGCGTTGAAGGATACCCCACTGAAGCTTTCTTT. It yields the protein CSVEGYPTEAFF.

Only a few counts were recorded for this clonotype. The rearrangement links TRBV14 to TRBJ1-1, with D possibly being TRBD1 (6 bases). The CDR3 length is 13 residues. V was cut by 7 bases and J by 0 bases, with 9 bases left in between. CDR1 and CDR2 (germline): SGHDN, FVKESK. CDR3 DNA: TGTGCCAGCAAAGGGGGGCTGAACACTGAAGCTTTCTTT. It translates to CASKGGLNTEAFF.

This clonotype was found a few times. The chain carries TRBV7-3 and TRBJ2-2; D is undetermined. The CDR3 spans 12 residues. V was trimmed by 6 bases and J by 7 bases, leaving 9 bases between them. Per germline, CDR1 SGHTA and CDR2 FQGTGA. The CDR3 reads CASSSRDGELFF. The DNA for the CDR3 is TGTGCCAGCAGTTCAAGGGACGGGGAGCTGTTTTTT.